This T cell receptor (beta chain) was observed in a study of shared clonotypes between healthy human individuals. Study-wide points: A reduction in generation probabilities was seen for non-shared clonotypes relative to those shared by all four donors. Incompleteness in sorted-subset sequencing, despite large depth, was shown by rarefaction. Memory subsets generally showed smaller estimated richness than naive subsets did.

Naive CD8 populations comprised CD45RO-negative cells positively selected for CCR7, excluding terminally differentiated effector memory CD45RA+ cells. Nashville, Tennessee was home to all donors, each a Caucasian adult. Looked up from germline, CDR1 is SGHDN and CDR2 is FVKESK. The CDR3 covers 14 residues. V was cut by 5 bases and J by 7 bases, with 18 bases left in between. The assay was immunoSEQ multiplex PCR, and TCRdb's table has in-frame clones only and misses some. The sample holds some 800,000 clones, 80% to 95% seen once. A note on this clone: Its antigen is still unknown.

Sequenced: naive CD8+ T cells sorted from blood. The chain links TRBV14 to TRBJ2-7; tentative D call: TRBD2 (6 bases). The TCR sequence derives from a man under 40 in good health. CDR3 sequence (DNA): TGTGCCAGCAGCTATATGTCGGGGGATTGGGAGCAGTACTTC. Protein product: CASSYMSGDWEQYF. The full variable domain, in which reference TRBV14 and TRBJ2-7 provide the parts outside the CDR3, is EAGVTQFPSHSVIEKGQTVTLRCDPISGHDNLYWYRRVMGKEIKFLLHFVKESKQDESGMPNNRFLAERTGGTYSTLKVQPAELEDSGVYFCASSYMSGDWEQYFGPGTRLTVT.